This T cell receptor (beta chain) was profiled in a study of blood T cells in healthy people across ages. With a J-beta primer mix and a sample-barcoded 5' primer, a second PCR ran about 7 to 12 cycles. TCRdb fed the 5' RACE reads into MiXCR, producing one record per CDR3 protein. This sample yields 800,000 to 950,000 distinct CDR3 sequences, of which 25% to 35% are seen a single time; roughly a tenth belongs to the top ten. The CDR3 contains 17 residues. The germline CDR1 and CDR2 sequences are SEHNR and FQNEAQ (reference sequence). Remarks on this clonotype: Its antigen is currently unknown.

Study findings and constraints: Investigators viewed diversity estimates from one million T cells as underestimates, the study reported.

These data also formed part of another study, on T cells of mothers and their children.

The sample consisted of blood. The gene calls are TRBV7-9 and TRBJ2-1; 9 positions agree with TRBD1. This TCR was sampled from a woman aged 40 to 49 in good health. CDR3 nucleotide sequence: TGTACCGGCAGCTTCTACCCCCGGACAGGGGTTTACAATGAGCAGTTCTTC. This encodes CTGSFYPRTGVYNEQFF.